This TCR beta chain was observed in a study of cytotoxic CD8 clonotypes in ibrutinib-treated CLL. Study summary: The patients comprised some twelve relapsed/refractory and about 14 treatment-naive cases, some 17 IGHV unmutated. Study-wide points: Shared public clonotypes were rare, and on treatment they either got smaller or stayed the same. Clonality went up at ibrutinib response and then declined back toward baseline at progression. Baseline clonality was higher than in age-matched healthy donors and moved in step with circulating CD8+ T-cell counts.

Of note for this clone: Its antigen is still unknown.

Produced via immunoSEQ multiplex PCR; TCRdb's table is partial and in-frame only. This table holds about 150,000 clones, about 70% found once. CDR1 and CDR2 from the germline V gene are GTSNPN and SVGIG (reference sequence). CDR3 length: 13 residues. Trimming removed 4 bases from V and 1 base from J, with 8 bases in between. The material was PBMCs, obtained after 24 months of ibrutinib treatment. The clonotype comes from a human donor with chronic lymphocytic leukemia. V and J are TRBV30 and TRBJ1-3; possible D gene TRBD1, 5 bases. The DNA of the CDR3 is TGTGCCTGGATTGGGGGTTCTGGAAACACCATATATTTT. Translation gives CAWIGGSGNTIYF.